This T cell receptor beta chain was sequenced in a study of a mutant IDH1 vaccine in newly diagnosed glioma. Study at large: At weeks 1, 3, 5, 7, 11, 15, 19 and 23, patients received a vaccination, eight in all. Among treated patients, roughly 62% were male and approximately 40% female, and mean age was approximately 43 years.

Study-wide points: Pseudoprogression showed no apparent link to changes in top peripheral T cell clonotypes.

With regard to this clone: Its target is unknown.

Clones were read by immunoSEQ multiplex PCR, and TCRdb kept only the in-frame ones, dropping some. This sample carries around 29,000 clones, around 90% of them seen once, and the ten largest clones take more than 2.5%. Specified time point: week 5, during vaccination. Every single dose of the vaccine, 300 ug of mutant IDH1 20-mer peptide, came with topical imiquimod. The germline V gene encodes CDR1 SGHTA and CDR2 FQGNSA. V was pared by 5 bases and J by 4 bases, with 3 bases of the junction left unmatched. CDR3 length: 15 amino acids. V usage is TRBV7-2 and J usage is TRBJ2-1; the match to TRBD2 covers 12 bases. The origin of this receptor is a woman between 35 and 50 years old with glioma. Some clones in this sample may be carry-over from other donors' samples. Sequenced here: peripheral blood mononuclear cells (PBMCs), sampled from a glioma patient whose treatment included an IDH1 peptide vaccine. The CDR3 nucleotides read TGTGCCAGCAGCCAAGGACTAGCGGGGTACAATGAGCAGTTCTTC. Translating it yields CASSQGLAGYNEQFF.